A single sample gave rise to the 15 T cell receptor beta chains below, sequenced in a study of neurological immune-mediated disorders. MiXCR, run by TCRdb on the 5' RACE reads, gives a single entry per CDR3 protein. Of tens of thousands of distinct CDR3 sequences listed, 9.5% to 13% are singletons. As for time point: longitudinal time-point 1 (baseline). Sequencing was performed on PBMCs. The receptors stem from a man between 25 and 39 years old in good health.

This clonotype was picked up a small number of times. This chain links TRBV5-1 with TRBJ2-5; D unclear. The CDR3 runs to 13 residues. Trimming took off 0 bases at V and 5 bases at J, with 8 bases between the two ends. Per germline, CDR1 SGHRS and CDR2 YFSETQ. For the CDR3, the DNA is TGCGCCAGCAGCTTGGAAGGGTTGGAGACCCAGTACTTC. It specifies CASSLEGLETQYF.

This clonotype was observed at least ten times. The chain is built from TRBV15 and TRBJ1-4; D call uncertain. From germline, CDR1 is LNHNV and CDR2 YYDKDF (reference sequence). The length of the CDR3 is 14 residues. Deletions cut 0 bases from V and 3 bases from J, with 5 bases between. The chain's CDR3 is CATSREAANEKLFF. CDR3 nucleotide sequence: TGTGCCACCAGCAGAGAGGCGGCTAATGAAAAACTGTTTTTT.

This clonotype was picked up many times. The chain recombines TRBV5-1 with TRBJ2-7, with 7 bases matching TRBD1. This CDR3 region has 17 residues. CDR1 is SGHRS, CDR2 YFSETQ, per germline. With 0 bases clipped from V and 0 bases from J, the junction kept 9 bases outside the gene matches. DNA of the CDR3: TGCGCCAGCAGCTTGGACAGGGGTTTCCCTAGCTCCTACGAGCAGTACTTC. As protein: CASSLDRGFPSSYEQYF.

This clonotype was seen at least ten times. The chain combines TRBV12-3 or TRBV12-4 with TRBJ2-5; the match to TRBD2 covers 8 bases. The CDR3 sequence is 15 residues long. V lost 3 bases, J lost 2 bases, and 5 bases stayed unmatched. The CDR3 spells CASSFMSGSQETQYF. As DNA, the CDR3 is TGTGCCAGCAGTTTTATGAGCGGGAGTCAAGAGACCCAGTACTTC.

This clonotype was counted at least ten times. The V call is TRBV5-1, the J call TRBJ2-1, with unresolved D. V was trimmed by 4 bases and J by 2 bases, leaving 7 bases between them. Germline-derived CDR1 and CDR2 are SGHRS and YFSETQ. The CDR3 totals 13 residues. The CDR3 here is CASSKGTYNEQFF. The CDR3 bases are TGCGCCAGCAGCAAGGGAACCTACAATGAGCAGTTCTTC.

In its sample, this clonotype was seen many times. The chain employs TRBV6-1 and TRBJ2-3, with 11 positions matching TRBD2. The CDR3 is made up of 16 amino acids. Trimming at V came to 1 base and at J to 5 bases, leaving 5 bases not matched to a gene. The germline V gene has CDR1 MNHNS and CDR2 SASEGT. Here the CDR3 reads CASSEELAGELDTQYF. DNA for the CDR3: TGTGCCAGCAGTGAAGAACTAGCGGGAGAGCTAGATACGCAGTATTTT.

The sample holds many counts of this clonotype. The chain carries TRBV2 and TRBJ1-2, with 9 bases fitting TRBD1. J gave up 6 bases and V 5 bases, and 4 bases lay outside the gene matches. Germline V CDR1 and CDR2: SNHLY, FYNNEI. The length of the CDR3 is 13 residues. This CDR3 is CASSPGQGHGYTF. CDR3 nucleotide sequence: TGTGCCAGCAGTCCAGGACAGGGGCATGGCTACACCTTC. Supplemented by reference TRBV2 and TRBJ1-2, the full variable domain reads EPEVTQTPSHQVTQMGQEVILRCVPISNHLYFYWYRQILGQKVEFLVSFYNNEISEKSEIFDDQFSVERPDGSNFTLKIRSTKLEDSAMYFCASSPGQGHGYTFGSGTRLTVV.

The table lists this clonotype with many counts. CDR3 in amino acids: CASSLAGPNTEAFF. CDR3 DNA: TGTGCCAGCAGTTTAGCGGGGCCGAACACTGAAGCTTTCTTT. This chain connects TRBV12-3 or TRBV12-4 to TRBJ1-1; weak D call: TRBD1 (5 bases). Trimming pared 0 bases from V and 1 base from J, leaving 6 bases between. There are 14 residues in the CDR3.

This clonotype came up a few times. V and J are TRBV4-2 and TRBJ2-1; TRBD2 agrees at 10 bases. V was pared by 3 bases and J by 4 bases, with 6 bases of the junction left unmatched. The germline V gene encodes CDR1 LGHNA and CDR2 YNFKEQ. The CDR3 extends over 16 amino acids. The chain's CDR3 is CASSQGTSVIYNEQFF. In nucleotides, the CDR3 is TGTGCCAGCAGCCAGGGGACTAGCGTAATTTACAATGAGCAGTTCTTC.

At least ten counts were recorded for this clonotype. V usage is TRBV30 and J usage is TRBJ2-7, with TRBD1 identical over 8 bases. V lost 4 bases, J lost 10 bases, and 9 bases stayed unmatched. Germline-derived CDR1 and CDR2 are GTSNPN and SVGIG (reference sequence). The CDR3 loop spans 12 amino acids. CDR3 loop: CAWNQQGAYQYF. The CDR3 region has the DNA TGTGCCTGGAATCAGCAGGGGGCGTACCAGTACTTC.

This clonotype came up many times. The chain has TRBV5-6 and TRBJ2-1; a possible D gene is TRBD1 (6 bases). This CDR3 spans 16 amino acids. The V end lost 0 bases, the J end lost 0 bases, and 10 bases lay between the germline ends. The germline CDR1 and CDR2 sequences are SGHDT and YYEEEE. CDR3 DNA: TGTGCCAGCAGCTTGGGAGGGACAAGCTCCTACAATGAGCAGTTCTTC. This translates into CASSLGGTSSYNEQFF.

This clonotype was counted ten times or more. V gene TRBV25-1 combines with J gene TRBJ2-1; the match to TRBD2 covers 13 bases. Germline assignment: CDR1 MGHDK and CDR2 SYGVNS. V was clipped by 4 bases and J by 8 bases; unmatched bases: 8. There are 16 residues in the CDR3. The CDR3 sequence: CASSGTPGLAGYEQFF. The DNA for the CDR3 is TGTGCCAGCAGTGGCACCCCGGGACTAGCGGGATATGAGCAGTTCTTC.

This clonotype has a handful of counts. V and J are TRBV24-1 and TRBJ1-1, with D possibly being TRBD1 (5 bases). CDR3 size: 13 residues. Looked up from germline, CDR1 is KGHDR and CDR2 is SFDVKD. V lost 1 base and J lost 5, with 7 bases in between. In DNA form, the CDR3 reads TGTGCCACCAGTGATTTCAGGGTTACTGAAGCTTTCTTT. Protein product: CATSDFRVTEAFF.

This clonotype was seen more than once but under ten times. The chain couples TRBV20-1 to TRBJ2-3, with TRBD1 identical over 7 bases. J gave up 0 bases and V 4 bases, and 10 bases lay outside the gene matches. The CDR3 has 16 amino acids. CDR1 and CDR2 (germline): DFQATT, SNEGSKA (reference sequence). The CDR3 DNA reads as TGCAGTGCTACAGCCCTGAGGGGGCTAAGCACAGATACGCAGTATTTT. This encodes CSATALRGLSTDTQYF.

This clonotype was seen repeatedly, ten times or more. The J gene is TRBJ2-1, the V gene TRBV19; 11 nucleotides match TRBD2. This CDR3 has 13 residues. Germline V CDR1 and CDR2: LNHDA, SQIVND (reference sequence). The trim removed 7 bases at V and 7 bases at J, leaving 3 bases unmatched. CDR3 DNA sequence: TGTGCCAGTACCACTAGCGGGAGTAATGAGCAGTTCTTC. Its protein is CASTTSGSNEQFF.